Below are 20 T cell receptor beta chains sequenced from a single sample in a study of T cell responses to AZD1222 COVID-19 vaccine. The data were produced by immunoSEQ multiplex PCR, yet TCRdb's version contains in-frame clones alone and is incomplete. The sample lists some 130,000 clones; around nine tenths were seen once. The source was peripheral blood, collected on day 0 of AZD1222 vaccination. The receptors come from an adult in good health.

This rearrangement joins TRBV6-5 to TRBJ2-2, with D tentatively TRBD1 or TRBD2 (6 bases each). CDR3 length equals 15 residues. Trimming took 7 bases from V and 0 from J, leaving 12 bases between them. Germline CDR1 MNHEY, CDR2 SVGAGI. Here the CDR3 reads CASTIGGTNTGELFF. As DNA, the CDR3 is TGTGCCAGCACTATAGGGGGGACGAACACCGGGGAGCTGTTTTTT.

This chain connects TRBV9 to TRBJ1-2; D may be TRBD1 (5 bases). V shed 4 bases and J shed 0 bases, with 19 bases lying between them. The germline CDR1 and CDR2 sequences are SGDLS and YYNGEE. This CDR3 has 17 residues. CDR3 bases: TGTGCCAGCAGCCTTCTCGCCGGGGGATACCCTAACTATGGCTACACCTTC. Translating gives CASSLLAGGYPNYGYTF.

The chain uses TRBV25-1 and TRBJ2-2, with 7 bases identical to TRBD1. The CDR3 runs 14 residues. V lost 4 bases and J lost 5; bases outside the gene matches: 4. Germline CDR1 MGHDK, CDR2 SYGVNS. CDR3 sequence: CASSAGTDTGELFF. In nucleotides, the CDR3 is TGTGCCAGCAGTGCCGGGACAGATACCGGGGAGCTGTTTTTT.

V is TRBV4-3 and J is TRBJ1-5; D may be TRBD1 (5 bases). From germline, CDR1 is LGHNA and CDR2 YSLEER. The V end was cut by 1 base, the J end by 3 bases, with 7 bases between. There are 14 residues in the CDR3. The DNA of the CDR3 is TGCGCCAGCAGCCAAGCACAGGTCAATCAGCCCCAGCATTTT. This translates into CASSQAQVNQPQHF.

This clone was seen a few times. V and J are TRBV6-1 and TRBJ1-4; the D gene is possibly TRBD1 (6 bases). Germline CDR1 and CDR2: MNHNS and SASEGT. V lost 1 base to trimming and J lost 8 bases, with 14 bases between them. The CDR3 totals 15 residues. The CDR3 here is CASSEGAGVGEKLFF. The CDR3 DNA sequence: TGTGCCAGCAGTGAAGGGGCAGGGGTAGGCGAAAAACTGTTTTTT.

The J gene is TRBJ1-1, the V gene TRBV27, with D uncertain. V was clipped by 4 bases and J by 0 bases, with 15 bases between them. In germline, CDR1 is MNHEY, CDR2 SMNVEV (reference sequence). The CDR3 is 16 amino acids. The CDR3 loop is CASSSNWEGLNTEAFF. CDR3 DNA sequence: TGTGCCAGCAGTTCCAACTGGGAGGGATTGAACACTGAAGCTTTCTTT.

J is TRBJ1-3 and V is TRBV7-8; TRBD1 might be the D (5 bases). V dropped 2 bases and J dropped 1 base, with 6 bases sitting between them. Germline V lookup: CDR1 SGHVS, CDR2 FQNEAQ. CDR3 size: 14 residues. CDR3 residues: CASSLPGSGNTIYF. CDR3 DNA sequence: TGTGCCAGCAGCTTACCAGGGTCTGGAAACACCATATATTTT. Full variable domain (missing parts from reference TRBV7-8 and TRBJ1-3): GAGVSQSPRYKVAKRGQDVALRCDPISGHVSLFWYQQALGQGPEFLTYFQNEAQLDKSGLPSDRFFAERPEGSVSTLKIQRTQQEDSAVYLCASSLPGSGNTIYFGEGSWLTVV.

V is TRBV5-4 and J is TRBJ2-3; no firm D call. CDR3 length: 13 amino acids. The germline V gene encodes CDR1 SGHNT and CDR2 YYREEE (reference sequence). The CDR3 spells CVSRDAGTDTQYF. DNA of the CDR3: TGTGTTTCTAGGGATGCGGGCACAGATACGCAGTATTTT.

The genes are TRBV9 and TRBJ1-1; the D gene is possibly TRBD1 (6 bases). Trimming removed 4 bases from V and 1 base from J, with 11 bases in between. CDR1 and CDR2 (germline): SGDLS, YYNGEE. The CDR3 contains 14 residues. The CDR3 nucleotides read TGTGCCAGCAGCCTGGGGGGGCCGAACACTGAAGCTTTCTTT. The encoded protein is CASSLGGPNTEAFF.

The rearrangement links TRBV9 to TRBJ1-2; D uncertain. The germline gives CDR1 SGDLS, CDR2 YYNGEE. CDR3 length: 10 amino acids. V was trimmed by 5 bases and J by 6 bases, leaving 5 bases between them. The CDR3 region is CASRRDGYTF. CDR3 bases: TGTGCCAGCAGACGGGATGGCTACACCTTC.

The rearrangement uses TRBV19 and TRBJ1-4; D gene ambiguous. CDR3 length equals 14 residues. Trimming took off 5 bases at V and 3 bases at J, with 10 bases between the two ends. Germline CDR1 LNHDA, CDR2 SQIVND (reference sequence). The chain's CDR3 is CASSDRGSNEKLFF. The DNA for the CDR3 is TGTGCCAGTAGTGATCGGGGTTCTAATGAAAAACTGTTTTTT.

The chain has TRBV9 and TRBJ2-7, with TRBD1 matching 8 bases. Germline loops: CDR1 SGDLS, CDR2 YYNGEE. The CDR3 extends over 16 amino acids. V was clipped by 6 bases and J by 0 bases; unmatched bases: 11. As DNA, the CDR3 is TGTGCCAGCACCCCGGGGTGGGACAGGAGCTCCTACGAGCAGTACTTC. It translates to CASTPGWDRSSYEQYF.

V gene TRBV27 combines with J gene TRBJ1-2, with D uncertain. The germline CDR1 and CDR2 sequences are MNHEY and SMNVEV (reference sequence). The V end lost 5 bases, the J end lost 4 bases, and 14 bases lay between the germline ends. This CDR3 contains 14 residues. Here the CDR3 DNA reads TGTGCCAGCAGTCCCTTCGGCGGTGTCTATGGCTACACCTTC. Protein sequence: CASSPFGGVYGYTF.

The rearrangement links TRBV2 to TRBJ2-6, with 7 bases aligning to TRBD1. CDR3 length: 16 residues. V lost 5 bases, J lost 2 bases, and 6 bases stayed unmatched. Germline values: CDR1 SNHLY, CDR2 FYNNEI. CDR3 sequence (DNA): TGTGCCAGCAGTTACGACGGGACAGCTGGGGCCAACGTCCTGACTTTC. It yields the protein CASSYDGTAGANVLTF.

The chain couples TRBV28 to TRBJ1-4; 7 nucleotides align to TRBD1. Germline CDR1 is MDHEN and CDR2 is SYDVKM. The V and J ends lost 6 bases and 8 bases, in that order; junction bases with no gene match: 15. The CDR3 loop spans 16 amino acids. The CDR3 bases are TGTGCCAGCAGCTTAGACAGGGCTCCCATAGGCGAAAAACTGTTTTTT. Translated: CASSLDRAPIGEKLFF.

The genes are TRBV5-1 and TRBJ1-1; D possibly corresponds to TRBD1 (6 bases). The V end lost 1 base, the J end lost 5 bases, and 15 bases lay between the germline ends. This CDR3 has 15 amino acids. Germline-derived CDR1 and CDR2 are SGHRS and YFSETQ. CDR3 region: CASSLSGVLGTEAFF. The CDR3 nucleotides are TGCGCCAGCAGCTTGTCAGGGGTCCTCGGTACTGAAGCTTTCTTT.

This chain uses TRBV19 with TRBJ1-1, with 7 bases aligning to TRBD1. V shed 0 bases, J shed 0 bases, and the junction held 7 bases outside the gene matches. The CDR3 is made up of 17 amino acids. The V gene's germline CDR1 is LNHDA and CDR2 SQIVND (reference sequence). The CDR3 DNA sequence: TGTGCCAGTAGTATAGACCTCACGGGACAGATGAACACTGAAGCTTTCTTT. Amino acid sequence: CASSIDLTGQMNTEAFF.

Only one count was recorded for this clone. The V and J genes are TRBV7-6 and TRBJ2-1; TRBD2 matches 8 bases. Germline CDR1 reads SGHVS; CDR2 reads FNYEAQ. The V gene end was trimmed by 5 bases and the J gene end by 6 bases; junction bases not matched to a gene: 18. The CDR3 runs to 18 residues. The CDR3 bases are TGTGCCAGCAGCCCGACCCCCAGCGGGAGAGTTCGGGCCAATGAGCAGTTCTTC. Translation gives CASSPTPSGRVRANEQFF.

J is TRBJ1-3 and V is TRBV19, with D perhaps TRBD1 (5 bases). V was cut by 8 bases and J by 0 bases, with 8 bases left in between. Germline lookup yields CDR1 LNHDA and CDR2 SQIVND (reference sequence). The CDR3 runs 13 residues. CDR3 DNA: TGTGCCAGTCGACAGAGCTCTGGAAACACCATATATTTT. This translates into CASRQSSGNTIYF.

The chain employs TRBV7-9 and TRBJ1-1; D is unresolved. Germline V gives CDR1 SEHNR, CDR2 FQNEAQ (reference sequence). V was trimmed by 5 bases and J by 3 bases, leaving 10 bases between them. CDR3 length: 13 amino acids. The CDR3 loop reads CASSQKSDTEAFF. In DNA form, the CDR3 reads TGTGCCAGCAGCCAAAAATCTGACACTGAAGCTTTCTTT.